These T cell receptor beta chains were read from a single sample in a study of CD4+ T cells in melanoma. Produced via immunoSEQ multiplex PCR; TCRdb's table is partial and in-frame only. This sample has 20,000 to 25,000 clones; over 75% occur once, and the top ten carry around 3.6%. Sequencing used cells from a culture (not recorded whether cultured in vitro). The receptors were sampled from a human donor with melanoma. CDR3s include the opening cysteine and the closing phenylalanine or tryptophan. The D gene is left open where the match is weak. Part of the rows lack a size; the others show once, few, many or a class for expanded clones.

J gene	D gene	clone size	V gene	CDR3 protein	CDR3 DNA
TRBJ2-3	NA	NA	TRBV7-3	CASSLTFSDTQYF	TGTGCCAGCAGCTTAACGTTCTCAGATACGCAGTATTTT
TRBJ2-7	NA	NA	TRBV5-6	CASSSGGWYGRTVTYEQYF	TGTGCCAGCAGCTCTGGGGGGTGGTACGGCAGAACCGTTACCTACGAGCAGTACTTC
TRBJ1-2	NA	NA	TRBV29-1	CSVGAGNYGYTF	TGCAGCGTTGGGGCAGGAAACTATGGCTACACCTTC
TRBJ1-3	NA	NA	TRBV6-1	CASSPGINTIYF	TGTGCCAGCAGTCCGGGTATAAACACCATATATTTT
TRBJ2-3	NA	NA	TRBV7-3	CASSLVTTDTQYF	TGTGCCAGCAGCTTAGTGACGACAGATACGCAGTATTTT
TRBJ1-5	NA	once	TRBV19	CASSRGPWQPQHF	TGTGCCAGTAGTAGGGGGCCGTGGCAGCCCCAGCATTTT
TRBJ2-3	NA	few	TRBV5-1	CASSLGTSTDTQYF	TGCGCCAGCAGCTTGGGGACTAGCACAGATACGCAGTATTTT
TRBJ2-2	NA	NA	TRBV11-2	CASRAFVWGNTGELFF	TGTGCCAGCAGAGCTTTCGTCTGGGGGAACACCGGGGAGCTGTTTTTT
TRBJ2-3	NA	NA	TRBV2	CASSVYPYTDTQYF	TGTGCCAGCAGTGTTTACCCCTACACAGATACGCAGTATTTT
TRBJ1-1	TRBD1	once	TRBV11-2	CASSRGQETSEAFF	TGTGCCAGCAGTAGAGGACAGGAGACTTCTGAAGCTTTCTTT
TRBJ1-5	NA	NA	TRBV5-8	CASTPQGFSNQPQHF	TGTGCCAGCACCCCACAAGGGTTTAGCAATCAGCCCCAGCATTTT
TRBJ2-4	NA	NA	TRBV2	CASSSLEQGIQYF	TGTGCCAGCAGCTCCCTAGAACAGGGAATTCAGTACTTC
TRBJ2-7	TRBD1	once	TRBV25-1	CASSGGQTNSYEQYF	TGTGCCAGCAGTGGGGGACAGACAAACTCCTACGAGCAGTACTTC
TRBJ1-1	TRBD1	NA	TRBV2	CASRRQGSTEAFF	TGTGCCAGCAGACGACAGGGGAGCACTGAAGCTTTCTTT
TRBJ2-1	NA	NA	TRBV11-2	CASSLHRVNNEQFF	TGTGCCAGCAGCCTTCACAGGGTTAACAATGAGCAGTTCTTC
TRBJ2-5	NA	NA	TRBV19	CASSIGGFWETQYF	TGTGCCAGTAGTATAGGCGGATTCTGGGAGACCCAGTACTTC
TRBJ1-2	NA	NA	TRBV5-1	CASSLGDLPGGGYTF	TGCGCCAGCAGCTTGGGGGACCTCCCCGGGGGTGGCTACACCTTC
TRBJ1-1	TRBD1	NA	TRBV5-8	CASINTGGPNTEAFF	TGTGCCAGCATCAATACAGGGGGCCCGAACACTGAAGCTTTCTTT
TRBJ2-5	TRBD2	NA	TRBV18	CASSPVGGKETQYF	TGTGCCAGCTCTCCCGTGGGAGGGAAAGAGACCCAGTACTTC
TRBJ2-1	TRBD1	NA	TRBV4-1	CASSKGTGGSQFF	TGCGCCAGCAGTAAGGGGACAGGGGGCTCGCAGTTCTTC
TRBJ2-7	NA	NA	TRBV5-1	CASSLAADYHEQYF	TGCGCCAGCAGCTTGGCGGCAGACTACCACGAGCAGTACTTC
TRBJ2-1	NA	NA	TRBV20-1	CSAIHLNEQFF	TGCAGTGCAATTCACCTAAATGAGCAGTTCTTC
TRBJ1-6	NA	NA	TRBV9	CASSVGPTRANSPLHF	TGTGCCAGCAGCGTAGGACCTACGCGGGCGAATTCACCCCTCCACTTT
TRBJ1-2	NA	NA	TRBV7-3	CASSPTGGRGGWGYTF	TGTGCCAGCAGCCCCACCGGGGGACGGGGGGGATGGGGCTACACCTTC
TRBJ2-5	TRBD2	few	TRBV27	CASSFGRYRETQYF	TGTGCCAGCAGTTTCGGGAGGTATAGGGAGACCCAGTACTTC
TRBJ2-3	TRBD2	NA	TRBV5-1	CASSLVLAVGTDTQYF	TGCGCCAGCAGCTTGGTTCTAGCGGTGGGCACAGATACGCAGTATTTT
TRBJ2-3	NA	NA	TRBV7-6	CASSLVALTDTQYF	TGTGCCAGCAGCTTAGTAGCTCTAACGGATACGCAGTATTTT
TRBJ2-5	TRBD1	NA	TRBV11-3	CASSTQGAHGETQYF	TGTGCCAGCAGTACACAGGGGGCGCATGGAGAGACCCAGTACTTC
TRBJ1-2	NA	NA	TRBV6-5	CASTYGFPGDYGYTF	TGTGCCAGCACCTATGGCTTCCCGGGGGACTATGGCTACACCTTC
TRBJ2-1	TRBD1	NA	TRBV5-1	CASSFQPGQGAGEQFF	TGCGCCAGCAGCTTCCAGCCGGGACAGGGGGCAGGGGAGCAGTTCTTC
TRBJ2-7	TRBD1	once	TRBV30	CAWRATGPSFRQYF	TGTGCCTGGAGAGCGACAGGGCCATCGTTTCGACAGTACTTC
TRBJ2-3	NA	NA	TRBV4-1	CASRRSSTDTQYF	TGCGCCAGCAGGAGATCTAGCACAGATACGCAGTATTTT
TRBJ1-5	NA	NA	TRBV19	CASSTIPIPGPPQHF	TGTGCCAGTAGTACCATACCGATACCGGGACCGCCCCAGCATTTT
TRBJ2-4	NA	NA	TRBV28	CASSLVGRVYF	TGTGCCAGCAGTTTGGTCGGCAGGGTGTACTTC
TRBJ2-1	TRBD2	NA	TRBV6-5	CASRSYGTSSNEQFF	TGTGCCAGCAGGTCCTACGGGACTAGCTCCAATGAGCAGTTCTTC
TRBJ2-2	TRBD1	NA	TRBV19	CASSQGADGELFF	TGTGCCAGTAGTCAGGGGGCCGACGGGGAGCTGTTTTTT
TRBJ2-2	NA	NA	TRBV5-1	CASSLATGVAGELFF	TGCGCCAGCAGCTTGGCCACCGGGGTCGCCGGGGAGCTGTTTTTT
TRBJ2-3	NA	NA	TRBV7-2	CASSLGVTRDTQYF	TGTGCCAGCAGCTTAGGCGTTACCCGAGATACGCAGTATTTT
TRBJ2-7	NA	NA	TRBV5-5	CASSLVRGYEQYF	TGTGCCAGCAGCTTGGTCAGGGGCTACGAGCAGTACTTC
TRBJ2-3	TRBD2	once	TRBV5-4	CASSRLAGARTDTQYF	TGTGCCAGCAGCAGATTAGCGGGGGCCCGCACAGATACGCAGTATTTT
TRBJ1-2	NA	NA	TRBV10-2	CASSDSVLSGGYTF	TGCGCCAGCAGTGATTCCGTCCTAAGCGGTGGCTACACCTTC
TRBJ2-7	TRBD2	NA	TRBV2	CASSSSGGGREQYF	TGTGCCAGCAGTTCTAGCGGGGGGGGTCGTGAGCAGTACTTC
TRBJ2-1	NA	NA	TRBV12-5	CASGLRPGTGAYNEQFF	TGTGCTAGTGGTTTGCGCCCCGGGACTGGGGCGTACAATGAGCAGTTCTTC
TRBJ1-2	TRBD1	NA	TRBV19	CASRRDRVNRYGYTF	TGTGCCAGTAGGAGGGACAGGGTCAATCGGTATGGCTACACCTTC
TRBJ1-2	NA	NA	TRBV6-5	CASSLGQGIGYTF	TGTGCCAGCAGCTTAGGGCAGGGGATTGGCTACACCTTC
TRBJ1-3	NA	NA	TRBV15	CATSREWGSGNTIYF	TGTGCCACCAGCAGAGAATGGGGGTCTGGAAACACCATATATTTT
TRBJ2-3	NA	NA	TRBV6-5	CASSYGGPVDTQYF	TGTGCCAGCAGTTACGGGGGACCCGTGGATACGCAGTATTTT
TRBJ2-2	NA	NA	TRBV30	CAWSVLANTGELFF	TGTGCCTGGAGTGTACTAGCGAACACCGGGGAGCTGTTTTTT
TRBJ1-4	NA	NA	TRBV18	CASSRAGDEKLFF	TGTGCCAGCTCACGGGCAGGGGACGAAAAACTGTTTTTT
TRBJ1-4	TRBD1	NA	TRBV2	CASSATQTGQLGGKLFF	TGTGCCAGCAGTGCCACTCAGACGGGACAGCTGGGGGGAAAACTGTTTTTT